This T cell receptor beta chain was obtained from a study of blood T cell repertoires in COVID-19. Study-level background: T cells, B-cell-depleted T cells, or PBMCs provided the cDNA or gDNA that served as material.

Which cohort a participant joined came from the clinical history participants gave. With 0 bases clipped from V and 0 bases from J, the junction kept 15 bases outside the gene matches. Germline assignment: CDR1 SGDLS and CDR2 YYNGEE. The length of the CDR3 is 20 residues. Original methodology: Reference gene primers were amplified, and this amplification served to estimate nucleated cell counts. The protocol was immunoSEQ multiplex PCR, while the TCRdb copy is restricted to in-frame clones and leaves out a portion. V and J calls and clone size are those listed in that table; D and trimming were worked out from the DNA. Here the sample spans tens of thousands of clones, more than 80% being singletons.

The chain carries TRBV9 and TRBJ2-4; 7 nucleotides match TRBD2. Sequencing was performed on PBMCs or T cells enriched from blood (not recorded which). The clonotype comes from a woman aged 40 to 50 with acute COVID-19. CDR3 sequence (DNA): TGTGCCAGCAGCGTAGGGGATGGTCTAGCGGCTACATTAGCCAAAAACATTCAGTACTTC. Protein: CASSVGDGLAATLAKNIQYF.